This entry features one T cell receptor (beta chain) sequence. Its antigen is as yet unknown. This CDR3 has 15 residues. The data were taken from a study of monozygotic twins with inflammatory bowel disease. Findings and caveats of the study: The results supported no single strong signal or clonotype associated with IBD. Sharing of clonotypes with others was lower in IBD patients than in healthy twins, and this was especially so with disease activity.

TCRdb reprocessed the 5' RACE reads and stores each CDR3 protein as one record, lacking DNA. This listing includes about 300,000 distinct CDR3 sequences. The sequencing sample was made of blood. The TCR comes from a human donor with ulcerative colitis or Crohn's disease, or a healthy co-twin of an affected twin (not recorded which). The genes are TRBV12-3 or TRBV12-4 and TRBJ2-3; TCRdb designates TRBD1, a call that cannot be tested without DNA. The CDR3: CASSKRTGTGDTQYF.